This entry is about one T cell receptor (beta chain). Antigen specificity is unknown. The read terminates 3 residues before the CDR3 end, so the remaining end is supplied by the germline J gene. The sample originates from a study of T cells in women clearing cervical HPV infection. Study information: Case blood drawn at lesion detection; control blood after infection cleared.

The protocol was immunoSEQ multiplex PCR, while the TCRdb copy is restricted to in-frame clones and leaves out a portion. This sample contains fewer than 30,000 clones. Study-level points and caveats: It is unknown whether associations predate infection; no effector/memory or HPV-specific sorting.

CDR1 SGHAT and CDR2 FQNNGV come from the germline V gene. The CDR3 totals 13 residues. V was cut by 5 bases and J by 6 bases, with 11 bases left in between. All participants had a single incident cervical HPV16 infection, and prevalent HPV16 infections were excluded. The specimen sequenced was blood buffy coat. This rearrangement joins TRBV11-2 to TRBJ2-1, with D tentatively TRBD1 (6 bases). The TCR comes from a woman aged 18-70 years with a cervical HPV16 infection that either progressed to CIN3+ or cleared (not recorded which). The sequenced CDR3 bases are TGTGCCAGCAGCACGGACAGAACCAATGAG. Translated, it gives CASSTDRTNE. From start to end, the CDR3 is CASSTDRTNEQFF.